The 29 T cell receptor beta chains listed next were all sequenced from one sample in a study of shared clonotypes between healthy human individuals. Clones were sequenced by immunoSEQ multiplex PCR, and TCRdb holds only the in-frame ones, with some missing. Here the sample spans under 1 million clones, 95% to 97% being singletons. Naive CD8 populations comprised CD45RO-negative cells positively selected for CCR7, excluding terminally differentiated effector memory CD45RA+ cells. The sample comprised naive CD8+ T cells sorted from blood. The receptors originated from a young man in good health.

This rearrangement joins TRBV19 to TRBJ2-1, with 9 positions matching TRBD2. Trimming removed 3 bases from V and 6 bases from J; junction bases left unmatched: 6. The length of the CDR3 is 15 residues. Per germline, CDR1 LNHDA and CDR2 SQIVND (reference sequence). The CDR3 DNA sequence: TGTGCCAGTAGTATTCTTAGCGGGAGCCTCAATGAGCAGTTCTTC. Translating it yields CASSILSGSLNEQFF. The complete variable domain, with remaining parts taken from reference TRBV19 and TRBJ2-1, reads DGGITQSPKYLFRKEGQNVTLSCEQNLNHDAMYWYRQDPGQGLRLIYYSQIVNDFQKGDIAEGYSVSREKKESFPLTVTSAQKNPTAFYLCASSILSGSLNEQFFGPGTRLTVL.

The genes are TRBV10-3 and TRBJ2-7; 7 bases agree with TRBD1. Germline V CDR1 and CDR2: ENHRY, SYGVKD. This CDR3 has 14 amino acids. V lost 8 bases and J lost 5; bases outside the gene matches: 12. The CDR3 nucleotides are TGTGCCATCGCCCGACCTAACAGGGGAGACGAGCAGTACTTC. It translates to CAIARPNRGDEQYF.

The V call is TRBV5-6, the J call TRBJ2-7; 7 positions match TRBD2. V trimming: 1 base; J trimming: 4 bases; junction bases outside the gene matches: 11. This CDR3 is built from 16 residues. Germline V gives CDR1 SGHDT, CDR2 YYEEEE. The CDR3 coding sequence is TGTGCCAGCAGCTTGCTCCAGGGAGGGCCGGGGTACGAGCAGTACTTC. Protein: CASSLLQGGPGYEQYF.

The rearrangement uses TRBV27 and TRBJ2-1; 12 bases map to TRBD2. Germline V gives CDR1 MNHEY, CDR2 SMNVEV (reference sequence). V trimming: 8 bases; J trimming: 4 bases; junction bases outside the gene matches: 6. The CDR3 runs 15 residues. In DNA form, the CDR3 reads TGTGCCAGCGGGGCCGGACTAGCGGGATACAATGAGCAGTTCTTC. Protein: CASGAGLAGYNEQFF.

The rearrangement uses TRBV2 and TRBJ1-4; 7 nucleotides line up with TRBD1. There are 15 residues in the CDR3. Germline-derived CDR1 and CDR2 are SNHLY and FYNNEI. V shed 4 bases and J 8 bases; nucleotides not matched to a gene: 10. The CDR3, as DNA: TGTGCCAGCAGTGGGGGCACCACAGGGGTGGAAAAACTGTTTTTT. Encoded protein: CASSGGTTGVEKLFF.

The gene calls are TRBV6-5 and TRBJ2-7, with D perhaps assigned TRBD1 or TRBD2 (5 bases each). Germline V CDR1 and CDR2: MNHEY, SVGAGI. The CDR3 runs 14 residues. V was trimmed by 4 bases and J by 2 bases, leaving 12 bases between them. Here the CDR3 reads CASSFIRDPYEQYF. The CDR3 nucleotides are TGTGCCAGCAGTTTCATTCGGGACCCCTACGAGCAGTACTTC.

This clone was seen just once. The chain couples TRBV5-1 to TRBJ2-7, with TRBD2 identical over 7 bases. Germline values: CDR1 SGHRS, CDR2 YFSETQ. This CDR3 is built from 16 residues. Trimming at V came to 2 bases and at J to 0 bases, leaving 8 bases not matched to a gene. The CDR3 DNA reads TGCGCCAGCAGCTTAACCCTAGCGGAAAGCTCCTACGAGCAGTACTTC. Translating it yields CASSLTLAESSYEQYF.

About this clone: This specimen includes other DNA sequences encoding the same CDR3. The chain carries TRBV2 and TRBJ1-1; D is unresolved. The ends were cut back, 8 bases at V and 5 bases at J, with 6 bases in the middle. This CDR3 has 10 amino acids. In germline, CDR1 is SNHLY, CDR2 FYNNEI. CDR3 loop: CASRGTEAFF. The CDR3 DNA follows: TGTGCCAGCCGAGGGACTGAAGCTTTCTTT.

The chain employs TRBV6-6 and TRBJ2-7; no firm D call. Trimming removed 6 bases from V and 3 bases from J, with 6 bases in between. The CDR3 totals 11 residues. Per germline, CDR1 MNHNY and CDR2 SVGAGI (reference sequence). CDR3 region: CASSNDYEQYF. The DNA for the CDR3 is TGTGCCAGCAGCAACGACTACGAGCAGTACTTC.

The chain links TRBV11-2 to TRBJ2-7; no firm D call. Trimming took 5 bases from V and 6 from J, leaving 11 bases between them. Per germline, CDR1 SGHAT and CDR2 FQNNGV. This CDR3 comprises 12 residues. In DNA form, the CDR3 reads TGTGCCAGCAGCCATGGATCGGGCGAGCAGTACTTC. Translated: CASSHGSGEQYF.

The chain recombines TRBV7-9 with TRBJ1-5; D is ambiguous. Germline CDR1 reads SEHNR; CDR2 reads FQNEAQ (reference sequence). The CDR3 runs to 14 residues. V was shortened by 5 bases and J by 6 bases, with 14 bases between the two germline ends. The CDR3 here is CASSPKGWSQPQHF. CDR3 DNA sequence: TGTGCCAGCAGCCCGAAGGGTTGGTCTCAGCCCCAGCATTTT.

The genes are TRBV9 and TRBJ2-7; D may be TRBD1 (5 bases). Trimming shortened V by 0 bases and J by 2 bases, and 12 bases separated the two germline ends. The CDR3 has 15 residues. Germline CDR1 and CDR2: SGDLS and YYNGEE. CDR3 in amino acids: CASSVEGAPTYEQYF. In nucleotides, the CDR3 is TGTGCCAGCAGCGTAGAAGGGGCACCAACCTACGAGCAGTACTTC.

Concerning this clone: Other DNA sequences in the sample encode the same CDR3. V and J are TRBV20-1 and TRBJ2-2, with no clear D. V was cut by 6 bases and J by 1 base, with 3 bases left in between. The CDR3 length is 11 residues. Germline values: CDR1 DFQATT, CDR2 SNEGSKA (reference sequence). The chain's CDR3 is CSALNTGELFF. CDR3 in DNA: TGCAGTGCCCTGAACACCGGGGAGCTGTTTTTT.

J is TRBJ1-4 and V is TRBV19; a possible D gene is TRBD1 (5 bases). Germline CDR1 reads LNHDA; CDR2 reads SQIVND (reference sequence). The V gene lost 9 bases and the J gene lost 8 bases, with 16 bases spanning the gap. This CDR3 contains 13 residues. The CDR3 protein is CASKPGLREKLFF. The CDR3 nucleotides are TGTGCCAGCAAACCGGGGCTTCGGGAAAAACTGTTTTTT. Looking up the rest from reference TRBV19 and TRBJ1-4 gives the full variable domain: DGGITQSPKYLFRKEGQNVTLSCEQNLNHDAMYWYRQDPGQGLRLIYYSQIVNDFQKGDIAEGYSVSREKKESFPLTVTSAQKNPTAFYLCASKPGLREKLFFGSGTQLSVL.

The gene calls are TRBV5-1 and TRBJ2-1, with 8 bases aligning to TRBD2. Germline V gene data show CDR1 as SGHRS and CDR2 as YFSETQ. The CDR3 loop spans 15 amino acids. V was clipped by 4 bases and J by 7 bases; unmatched bases: 10. CDR3 DNA: TGCGCCAGCAGCCCCTTCCGGGAGGGTGAAAATGAGCAGTTCTTC. Amino acid sequence: CASSPFREGENEQFF.

The chain joins TRBV5-6 to TRBJ2-7; D gene ambiguous. V was cut by 1 base and J by 3 bases, with 20 bases left in between. The germline V gene encodes CDR1 SGHDT and CDR2 YYEEEE. The CDR3 covers 17 residues. CDR3 residues: CASSLSYDQPGYYEQYF. The DNA of the CDR3 is TGTGCCAGCAGCTTGTCCTATGACCAGCCAGGTTACTACGAGCAGTACTTC. Full variable domain (missing parts from reference TRBV5-6 and TRBJ2-7): DAGVTQSPTHLIKTRGQQVTLRCSPKSGHDTVSWYQQALGQGPQFIFQYYEEEERQRGNFPDRFSGHQFPNYSSELNVNALLLGDSALYLCASSLSYDQPGYYEQYFGPGTRLTVT.

The chain carries TRBV7-7 and TRBJ2-3; 10 nucleotides align to TRBD1. Germline V gene data show CDR1 as SSHAT and CDR2 as FNYEAQ (reference sequence). The CDR3 has 13 residues. CDR3 nucleotide sequence: TGTGCTAGCGCGGGACAGGGGACAGATACGCAGTATTTT. This translates into CASAGQGTDTQYF.

The chain employs TRBV27 and TRBJ2-7; TRBD2 matches 9 bases. CDR3 size: 13 residues. Germline V gene sequence: CDR1 MNHEY, CDR2 SMNVEV (reference sequence). V gave up 10 bases and J gave up 6 bases; unmatched junction bases: 10. The CDR3 nucleotides read TGTGCCACCCACGCTAGCGGGACACGCGAGCAGTACTTC. Its translation: CATHASGTREQYF.

The rearrangement uses TRBV7-9 and TRBJ2-7; no reliable D call. Trimming left V 5 bases short and J 2 bases short, with 4 bases between. The CDR3 extends over 11 amino acids. Germline-derived CDR1 and CDR2 are SEHNR and FQNEAQ (reference sequence). CDR3 in DNA: TGTGCCAGCAGCGAAACCTACGAGCAGTACTTC. This translates into CASSETYEQYF.

This sequence joins TRBV9 and TRBJ2-1, with D uncertain. With 0 bases removed from V and 1 base from J, the gap between germline ends came to 14 bases. CDR1 is SGDLS and CDR2 is YYNGEE in the germline V gene. This CDR3 has 17 residues. In DNA form, the CDR3 reads TGTGCCAGCAGCGTAGGTTTTGAGCCACTATCCTACAATGAGCAGTTCTTC. This encodes CASSVGFEPLSYNEQFF.

This clone has a single count. The chain recombines TRBV6-1 with TRBJ1-5; D perhaps matches TRBD1 (5 bases). Trimming shortened V by 4 bases and J by 6 bases, and 10 bases separated the two germline ends. The CDR3 covers 13 residues. The germline CDR1 and CDR2 sequences are MNHNS and SASEGT. Here the CDR3 DNA reads TGTGCCAGCAGTGGAGGACACCGTCAGCCCCAGCATTTT. Amino acid sequence: CASSGGHRQPQHF.

The CDR3 sequence is CASSSGNYEQYF. CDR3 nucleotide sequence: TGTGCCAGCTCATCAGGGAACTACGAGCAGTACTTC. The gene calls are TRBV18 and TRBJ2-7, with a possible D match to TRBD1 (5 bases). This CDR3 comprises 12 residues. The V gene lost 5 bases and the J gene lost 3 bases, with 8 bases spanning the gap. CDR1 is KGHSH and CDR2 is LQKENI in the germline V gene.

The J gene is TRBJ2-7, the V gene TRBV6-1, with D perhaps matching TRBD2 (6 bases). The germline V gene has CDR1 MNHNS and CDR2 SASEGT. The CDR3 spans 16 residues. The V gene lost 3 bases and the J gene lost 1 base, with 16 bases spanning the gap. The CDR3 DNA reads TGTGCCAGCAGTGACTTGCTAGGGGAGGAGTCCTACGAGCAGTACTTC. This translates into CASSDLLGEESYEQYF.

The V gene is TRBV11-1, the J gene TRBJ2-7; D call uncertain. Trimming shortened V by 2 bases and J by 2 bases, and 4 bases separated the two germline ends. The CDR3 runs to 12 residues. CDR1 SGHAT and CDR2 FQDESV come from the germline V gene (reference sequence). As DNA, the CDR3 is TGTGCCAGCAGCTTAATTCCCTACGAGCAGTACTTC. This codes for CASSLIPYEQYF.

The chain joins TRBV7-9 to TRBJ2-1, with a tentative D call TRBD2 (6 bases). The CDR3 loop spans 15 amino acids. Trimming removed 7 bases at V and 4 bases at J, with 17 bases between. In germline, CDR1 is SEHNR, CDR2 FQNEAQ (reference sequence). CDR3 sequence: CASTPPGLAYNEQFF. The DNA for the CDR3 is TGTGCCAGCACCCCACCGGGACTGGCTTACAATGAGCAGTTCTTC.

The chain has TRBV5-4 and TRBJ2-2; D is undetermined. The CDR3 sequence is 15 residues long. Germline V gene lookup returns CDR1 SGHNT and CDR2 YYREEE (reference sequence). V was clipped by 4 bases and J by 5 bases, with 15 bases between them. The chain's CDR3 is CASSLGRVGTGELFF. The CDR3, as DNA: TGTGCCAGCAGCCTCGGCCGGGTGGGAACCGGGGAGCTGTTTTTT.

The chain has TRBV27 and TRBJ1-4; possible D gene TRBD1, 5 bases. The CDR3 is made up of 18 amino acids. CDR1 and CDR2 (germline): MNHEY, SMNVEV (reference sequence). Trimming removed 5 bases at V and 3 bases at J, with 22 bases between. CDR3: CASSPTLAGRYSNEKLFF. Written as DNA, the CDR3 is TGTGCCAGCAGTCCGACTCTGGCAGGGAGGTACTCTAATGAAAAACTGTTTTTT. The full variable domain, its missing parts supplied by reference TRBV27 and TRBJ1-4, is EAQVTQNPRYLITVTGKKLTVTCSQNMNHEYMSWYRQDPGLGLRQIYYSMNVEVTDKGDVPEGYKVSRKEKRNFPLILESPSPNQTSLYFCASSPTLAGRYSNEKLFFGSGTQLSVL.

The rearrangement uses TRBV19 and TRBJ2-1, with D uncertain. Germline loops: CDR1 LNHDA, CDR2 SQIVND (reference sequence). Trimming pared 4 bases from V and 9 bases from J, leaving 10 bases between. The CDR3 is 12 residues long. The DNA of the CDR3 is TGTGCCAGTAGTACAAGTAGTGCTGAGCAGTTCTTC. Amino acids: CASSTSSAEQFF.

The chain couples TRBV28 to TRBJ1-2; 9 bases align to TRBD1. After removal of 0 bases from V and 3 bases from J, the junction contained 8 bases not matched to a gene. The length of the CDR3 is 17 residues. From germline, CDR1 is MDHEN and CDR2 SYDVKM. Written as DNA, the CDR3 is TGTGCCAGCAGTTTATGGCCGGGACAGGGCCTTCACTATGGCTACACCTTC. Encoded protein: CASSLWPGQGLHYGYTF.